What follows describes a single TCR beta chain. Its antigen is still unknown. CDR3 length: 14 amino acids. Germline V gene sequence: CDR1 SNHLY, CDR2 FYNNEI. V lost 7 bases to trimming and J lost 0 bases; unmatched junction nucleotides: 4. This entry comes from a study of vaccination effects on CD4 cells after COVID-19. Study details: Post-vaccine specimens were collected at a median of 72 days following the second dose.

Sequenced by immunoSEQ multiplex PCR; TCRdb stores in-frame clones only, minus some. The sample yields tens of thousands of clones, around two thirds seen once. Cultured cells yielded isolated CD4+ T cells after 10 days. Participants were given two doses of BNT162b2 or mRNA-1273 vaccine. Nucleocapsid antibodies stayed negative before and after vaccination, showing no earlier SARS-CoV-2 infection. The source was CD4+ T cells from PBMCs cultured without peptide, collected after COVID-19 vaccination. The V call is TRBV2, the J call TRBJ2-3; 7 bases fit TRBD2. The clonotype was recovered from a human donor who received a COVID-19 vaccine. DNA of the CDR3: TGTGCCAGCAAGACGGGAGGTAGCACAGATACGCAGTATTTT. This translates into CASKTGGSTDTQYF.